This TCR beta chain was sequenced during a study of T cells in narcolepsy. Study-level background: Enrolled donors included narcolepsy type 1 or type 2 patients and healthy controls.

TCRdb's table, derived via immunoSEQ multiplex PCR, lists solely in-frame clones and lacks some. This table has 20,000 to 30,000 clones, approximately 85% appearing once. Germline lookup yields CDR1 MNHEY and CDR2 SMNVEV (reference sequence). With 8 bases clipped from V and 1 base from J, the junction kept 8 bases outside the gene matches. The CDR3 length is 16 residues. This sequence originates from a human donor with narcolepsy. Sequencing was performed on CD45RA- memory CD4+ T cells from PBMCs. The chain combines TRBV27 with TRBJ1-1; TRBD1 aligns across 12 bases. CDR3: CASGRDRGRPNTEAFF. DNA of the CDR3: TGTGCCAGCGGCCGGGACAGGGGGCGACCGAACACTGAAGCTTTCTTT.